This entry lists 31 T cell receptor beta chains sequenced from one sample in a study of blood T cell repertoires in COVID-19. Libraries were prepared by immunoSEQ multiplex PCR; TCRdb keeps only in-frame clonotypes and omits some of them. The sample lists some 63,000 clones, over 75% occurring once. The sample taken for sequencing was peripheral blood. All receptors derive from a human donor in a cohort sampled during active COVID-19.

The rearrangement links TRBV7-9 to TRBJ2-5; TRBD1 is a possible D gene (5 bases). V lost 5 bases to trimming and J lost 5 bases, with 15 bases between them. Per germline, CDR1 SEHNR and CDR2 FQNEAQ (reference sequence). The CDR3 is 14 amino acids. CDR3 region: CASSPSMAGETQYF. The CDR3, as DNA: TGTGCCAGCAGCCCCAGCATGGCAGGGGAGACCCAGTACTTC. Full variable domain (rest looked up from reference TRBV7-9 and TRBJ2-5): DTGVSQNPRHKITKRGQNVTFRCDPISEHNRLYWYRQTLGQGPEFLTYFQNEAQLEKSRLLSDRFSAERPKGSFSTLEIQRTEQGDSAMYLCASSPSMAGETQYFGPGTRLLVL.

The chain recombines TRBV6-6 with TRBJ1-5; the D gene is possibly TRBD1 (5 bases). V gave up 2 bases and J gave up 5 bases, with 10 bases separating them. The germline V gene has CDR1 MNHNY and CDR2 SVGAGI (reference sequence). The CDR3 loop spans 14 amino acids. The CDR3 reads CASSYTSGDQPQHF. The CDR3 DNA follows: TGTGCCAGCAGTTACACATCGGGGGATCAGCCCCAGCATTTT.

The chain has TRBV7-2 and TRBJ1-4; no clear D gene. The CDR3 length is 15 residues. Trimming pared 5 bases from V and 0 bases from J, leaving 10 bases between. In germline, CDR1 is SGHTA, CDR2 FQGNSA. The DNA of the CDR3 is TGTGCCAGCAGCCCCCTGTATGCAACTAATGAAAAACTGTTTTTT. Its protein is CASSPLYATNEKLFF.

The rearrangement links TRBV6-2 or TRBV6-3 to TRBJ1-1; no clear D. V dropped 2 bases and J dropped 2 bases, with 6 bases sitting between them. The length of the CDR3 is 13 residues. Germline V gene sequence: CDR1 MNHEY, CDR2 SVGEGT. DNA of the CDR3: TGTGCCAGCAGTTACGCGGCTAACACTGAAGCTTTCTTT. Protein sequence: CASSYAANTEAFF.

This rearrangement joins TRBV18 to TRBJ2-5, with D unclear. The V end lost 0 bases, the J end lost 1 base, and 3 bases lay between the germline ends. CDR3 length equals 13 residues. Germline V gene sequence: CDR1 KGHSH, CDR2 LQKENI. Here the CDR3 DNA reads TGTGCCAGCTCACCACCCGTCCAAGAGACCCAGTACTTC. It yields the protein CASSPPVQETQYF.

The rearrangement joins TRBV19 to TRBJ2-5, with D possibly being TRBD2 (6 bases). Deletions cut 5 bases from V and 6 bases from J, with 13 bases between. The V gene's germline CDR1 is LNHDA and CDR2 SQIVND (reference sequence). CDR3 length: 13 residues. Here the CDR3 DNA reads TGTGCCAGTAGTGTCGGGGGTGAGAAGACCCAGTACTTC. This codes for CASSVGGEKTQYF.

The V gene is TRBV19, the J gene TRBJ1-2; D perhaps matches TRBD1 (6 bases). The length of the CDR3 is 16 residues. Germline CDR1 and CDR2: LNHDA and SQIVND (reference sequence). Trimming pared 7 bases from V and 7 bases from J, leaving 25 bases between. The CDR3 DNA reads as TGTGCCAGTACCTCACTTGACAGGTTCGATGGAATTGGCTACACCTTC. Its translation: CASTSLDRFDGIGYTF.

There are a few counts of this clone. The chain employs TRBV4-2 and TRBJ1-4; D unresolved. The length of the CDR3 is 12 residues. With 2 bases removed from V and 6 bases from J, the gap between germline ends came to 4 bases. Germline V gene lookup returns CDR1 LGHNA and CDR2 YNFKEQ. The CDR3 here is CASSQQYEKLFF. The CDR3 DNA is TGTGCCAGCAGCCAACAATATGAAAAACTGTTTTTT.

The CDR3 region has the DNA TGCAGTGCTAGTGCTGGACTCCCAGGCACTGAAGCTTTCTTT. Protein: CSASAGLPGTEAFF. The chain combines TRBV20-1 with TRBJ1-1; the D is unclear. V dropped 3 bases and J dropped 4 bases, with 15 bases sitting between them. The germline CDR1 and CDR2 sequences are DFQATT and SNEGSKA (reference sequence). The CDR3 has 14 amino acids.

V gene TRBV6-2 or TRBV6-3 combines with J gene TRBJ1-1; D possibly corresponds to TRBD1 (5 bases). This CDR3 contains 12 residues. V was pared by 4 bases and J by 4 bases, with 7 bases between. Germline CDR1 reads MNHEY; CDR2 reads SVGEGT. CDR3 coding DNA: TGTGCCAGCAGTTTGGGGCGCACTGAAGCTTTCTTT. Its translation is CASSLGRTEAFF.

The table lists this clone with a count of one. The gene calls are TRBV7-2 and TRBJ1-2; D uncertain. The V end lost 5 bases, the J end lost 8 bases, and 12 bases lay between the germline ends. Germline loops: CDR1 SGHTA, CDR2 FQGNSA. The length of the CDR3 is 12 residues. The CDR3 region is CASSSPGFGYTF. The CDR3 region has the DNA TGTGCCAGCAGCAGCCCAGGTTTCGGCTACACCTTC.

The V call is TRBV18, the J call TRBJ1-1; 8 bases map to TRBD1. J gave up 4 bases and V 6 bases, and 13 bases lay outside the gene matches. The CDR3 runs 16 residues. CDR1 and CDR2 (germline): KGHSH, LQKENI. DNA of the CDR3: TGTGCCAGCTCCCCATTCGACAGGGGCCAGGGCACTGAAGCTTTCTTT. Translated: CASSPFDRGQGTEAFF.

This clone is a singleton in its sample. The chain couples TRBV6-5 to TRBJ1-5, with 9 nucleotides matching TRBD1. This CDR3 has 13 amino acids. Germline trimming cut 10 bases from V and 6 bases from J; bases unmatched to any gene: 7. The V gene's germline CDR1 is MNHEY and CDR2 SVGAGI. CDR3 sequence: CATYRGLSQPQHF. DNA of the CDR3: TGTGCCACCTACAGGGGGCTGAGTCAGCCCCAGCATTTT.

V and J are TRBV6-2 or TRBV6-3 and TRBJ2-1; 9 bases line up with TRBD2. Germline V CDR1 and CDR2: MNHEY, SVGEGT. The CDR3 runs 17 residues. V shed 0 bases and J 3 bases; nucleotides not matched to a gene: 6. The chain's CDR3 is CASSYSSPSGVYNEQFF. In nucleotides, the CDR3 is TGTGCCAGCAGTTACTCCTCCCCTAGCGGGGTCTACAATGAGCAGTTCTTC.

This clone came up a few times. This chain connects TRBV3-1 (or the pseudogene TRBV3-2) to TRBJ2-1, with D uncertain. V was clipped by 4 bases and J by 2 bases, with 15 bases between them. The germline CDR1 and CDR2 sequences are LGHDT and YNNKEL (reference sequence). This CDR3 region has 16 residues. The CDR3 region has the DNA TGTGCCAGCAGCCCCCCCGAGAGCGCTACCTACAATGAGCAGTTCTTC. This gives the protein CASSPPESATYNEQFF.

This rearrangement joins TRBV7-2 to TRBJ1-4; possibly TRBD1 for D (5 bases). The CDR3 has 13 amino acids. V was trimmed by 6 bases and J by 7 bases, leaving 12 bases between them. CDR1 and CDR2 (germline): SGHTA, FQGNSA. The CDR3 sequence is CASSQGFGEKLFF. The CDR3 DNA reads TGTGCCAGCAGTCAGGGTTTTGGTGAAAAACTGTTTTTT.

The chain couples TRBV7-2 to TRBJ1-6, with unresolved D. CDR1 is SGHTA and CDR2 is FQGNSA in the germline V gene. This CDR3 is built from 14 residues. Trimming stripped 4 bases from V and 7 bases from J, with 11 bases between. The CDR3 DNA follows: TGTGCCAGCAGCTCGGGGAATAGGAATTCACCCCTCCACTTT. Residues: CASSSGNRNSPLHF.

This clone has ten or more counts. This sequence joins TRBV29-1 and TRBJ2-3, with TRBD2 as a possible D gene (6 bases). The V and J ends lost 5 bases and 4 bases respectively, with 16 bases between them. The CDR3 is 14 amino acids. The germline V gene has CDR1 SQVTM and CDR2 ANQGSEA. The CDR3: CSVLEGGAADTQYF. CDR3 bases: TGCAGCGTTTTGGAGGGCGGGGCGGCAGATACGCAGTATTTT.

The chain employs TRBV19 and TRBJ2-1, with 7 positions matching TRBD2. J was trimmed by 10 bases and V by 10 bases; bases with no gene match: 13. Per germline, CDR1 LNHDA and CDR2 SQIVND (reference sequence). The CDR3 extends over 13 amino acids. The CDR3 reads CATRGGGLGEQFF. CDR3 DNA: TGTGCCACCCGCGGGGGAGGGTTAGGGGAGCAGTTCTTC.

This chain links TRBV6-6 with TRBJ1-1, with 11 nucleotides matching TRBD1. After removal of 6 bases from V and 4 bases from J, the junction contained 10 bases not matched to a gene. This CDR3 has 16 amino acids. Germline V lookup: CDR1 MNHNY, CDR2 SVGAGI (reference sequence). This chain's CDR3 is CASRAGTGGEATEAFF. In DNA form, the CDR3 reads TGTGCCAGCAGGGCTGGGACAGGGGGAGAGGCCACTGAAGCTTTCTTT.

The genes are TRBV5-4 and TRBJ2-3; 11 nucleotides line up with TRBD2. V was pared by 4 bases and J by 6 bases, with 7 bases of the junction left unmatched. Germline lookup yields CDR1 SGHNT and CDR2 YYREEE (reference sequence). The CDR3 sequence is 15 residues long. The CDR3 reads CASSETSGVPDTQYF. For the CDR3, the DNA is TGTGCCAGCAGCGAGACTAGCGGGGTACCCGATACGCAGTATTTT.

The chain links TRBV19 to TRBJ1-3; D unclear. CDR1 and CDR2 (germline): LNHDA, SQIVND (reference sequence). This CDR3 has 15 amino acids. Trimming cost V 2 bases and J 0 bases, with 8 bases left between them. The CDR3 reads CASSIQRSSGNTIYF. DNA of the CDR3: TGTGCCAGTAGTATACAGAGGAGCTCTGGAAACACCATATATTTT.

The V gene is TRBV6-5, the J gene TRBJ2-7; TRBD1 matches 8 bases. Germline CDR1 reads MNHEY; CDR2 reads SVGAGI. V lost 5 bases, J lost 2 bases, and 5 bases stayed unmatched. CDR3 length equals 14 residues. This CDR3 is CASSQDRAPYEQYF. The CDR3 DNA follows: TGTGCCAGCAGTCAGGACAGGGCCCCCTACGAGCAGTACTTC.

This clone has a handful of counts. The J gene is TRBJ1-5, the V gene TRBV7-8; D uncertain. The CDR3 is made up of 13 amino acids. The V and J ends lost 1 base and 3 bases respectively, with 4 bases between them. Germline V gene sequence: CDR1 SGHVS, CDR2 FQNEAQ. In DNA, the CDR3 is TGTGCCAGCAGCTTAGGGGCCAATCAGCCCCAGCATTTT. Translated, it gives CASSLGANQPQHF. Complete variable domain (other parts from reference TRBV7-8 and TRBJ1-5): GAGVSQSPRYKVAKRGQDVALRCDPISGHVSLFWYQQALGQGPEFLTYFQNEAQLDKSGLPSDRFFAERPEGSVSTLKIQRTQQEDSAVYLCASSLGANQPQHFGDGTRLSIL.

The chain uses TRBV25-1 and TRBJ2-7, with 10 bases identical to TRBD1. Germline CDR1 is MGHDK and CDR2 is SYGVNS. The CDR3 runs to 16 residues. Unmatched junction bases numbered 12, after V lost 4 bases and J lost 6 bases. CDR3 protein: CASSATPGQGLGEQYF. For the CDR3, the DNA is TGTGCCAGCAGTGCAACTCCGGGACAGGGGTTGGGCGAGCAGTACTTC.

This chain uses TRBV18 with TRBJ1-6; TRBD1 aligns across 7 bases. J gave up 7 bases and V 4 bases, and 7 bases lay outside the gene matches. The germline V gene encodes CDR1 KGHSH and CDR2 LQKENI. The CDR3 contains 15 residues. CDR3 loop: CASSRTGTDNSPLHF. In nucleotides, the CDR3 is TGTGCCAGCTCACGGACCGGGACAGACAATTCACCCCTCCACTTT.

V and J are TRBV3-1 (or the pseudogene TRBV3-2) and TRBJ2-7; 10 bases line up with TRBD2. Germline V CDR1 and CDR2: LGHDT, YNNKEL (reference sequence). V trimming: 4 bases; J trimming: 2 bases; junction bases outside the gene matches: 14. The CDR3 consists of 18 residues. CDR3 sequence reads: CASSRGYPGLATTYEQYF. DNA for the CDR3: TGTGCCAGCAGCCGAGGCTATCCGGGACTAGCGACGACCTACGAGCAGTACTTC.

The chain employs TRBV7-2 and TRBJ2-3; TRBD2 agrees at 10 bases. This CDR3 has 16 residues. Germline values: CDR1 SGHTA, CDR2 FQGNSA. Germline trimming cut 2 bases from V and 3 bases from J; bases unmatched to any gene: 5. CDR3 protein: CASSLWASGGTDTQYF. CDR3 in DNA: TGTGCCAGCAGCTTATGGGCTAGCGGGGGTACAGATACGCAGTATTTT.

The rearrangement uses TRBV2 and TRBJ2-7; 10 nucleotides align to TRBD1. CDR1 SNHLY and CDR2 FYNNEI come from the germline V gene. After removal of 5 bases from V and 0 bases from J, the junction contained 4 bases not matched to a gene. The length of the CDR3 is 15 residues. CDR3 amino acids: CASSRDRGSSYEQYF. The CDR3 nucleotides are TGTGCCAGCAGTCGGGACAGGGGCAGCTCCTACGAGCAGTACTTC.

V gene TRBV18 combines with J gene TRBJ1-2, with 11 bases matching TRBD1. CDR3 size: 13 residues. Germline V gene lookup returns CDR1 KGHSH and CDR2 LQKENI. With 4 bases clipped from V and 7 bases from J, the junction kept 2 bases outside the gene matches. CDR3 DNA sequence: TGTGCCAGCTCACGAGGGACAGGGGGTGGCTACACCTTC. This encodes CASSRGTGGGYTF.

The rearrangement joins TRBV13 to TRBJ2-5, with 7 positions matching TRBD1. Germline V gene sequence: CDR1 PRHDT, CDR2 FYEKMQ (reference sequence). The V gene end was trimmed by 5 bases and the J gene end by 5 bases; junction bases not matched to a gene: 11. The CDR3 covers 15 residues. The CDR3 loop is CASSAEGARRETQYF. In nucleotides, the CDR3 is TGTGCCAGCAGCGCCGAGGGGGCGAGGAGGGAGACCCAGTACTTC.